This note documents a single TCR beta chain sequence. Its antigen is undetermined. Treatment given: around 19 received Ad26.COV2.S at low or high dose, single or two shots; five or six received placebo; per-sample allocation not given. Vaccine and placebo recipients were sampled on day 63 after the first injection. A Boston adult aged 18-55 years was the donor. With 10 bases clipped from V and 6 bases from J, the junction kept 8 bases outside the gene matches. Germline V gives CDR1 KGHDR, CDR2 SFDVKD. The CDR3 extends over 13 amino acids. Assay: immunoSEQ multiplex PCR; the TCRdb copy retains only in-frame clones and omits some. The sample yields 350,000 to 450,000 clones, 83% seen once. These data come from a study of Ad26.COV2.S vaccination and SARS-CoV-2 variants. Study-wide context: Intramuscular Ad26.COV2.S at 5x10^10 or 1x10^11 viral particles.

Points from the study as a whole: Placebo recipients trailed vaccine recipients in spike-specific TCR breadth. Across vaccine and placebo recipients, the breadth of non-spike TCRs was similar.

The specimen comprised peripheral blood, sampled in a trial of Ad26.COV2.S vaccine versus placebo. This receptor was obtained from a person aged 18-65 years who received the Ad26.COV2.S COVID-19 vaccine or a placebo. The chain has TRBV24-1 and TRBJ2-1; 7 positions match TRBD2. The CDR3 reads CATRKGGFNEQFF. The CDR3 DNA reads as TGTGCCACTAGAAAGGGAGGGTTCAATGAGCAGTTCTTC.